Reported below is one TCR beta chain. This sample is drawn from a study of blood T cell repertoires in COVID-19. The CDR3 length is 14 residues. Germline loops: CDR1 SGHRS, CDR2 YFSETQ. Trimming stripped 10 bases from V and 4 bases from J, with 20 bases between. Profiled with immunoSEQ multiplex PCR; TCRdb holds only in-frame clones, not every one. The sample lists about 410,000 clones, about 92% occurring once. V and J are TRBV5-1 and TRBJ1-1; no clear D gene. The sequence was obtained from a man between 18 and 35 years old who had recovered from COVID-19. Specimen: PBMCs or T cells enriched from blood (not recorded which). The CDR3 loop is CAGSPWGGGTEAFF. CDR3 nucleotides: TGCGCCGGGTCCCCCTGGGGAGGTGGCACTGAAGCTTTCTTT.